The clone carrying this T cell receptor beta chain was seen only a few times. These data are taken from a study of identical twins. In TCRdb, the 5' RACE reads were re-called with MiXCR into one record per CDR3 protein. This sample has roughly 720,000 distinct CDR3 sequences, with approximately 18% found just once. With V trimmed by 0 bases and J by 4 bases, 3 bases remained unmatched. This CDR3 contains 16 residues. The same sample was also used in a study of T cells expressing NK-cell markers.

This TCR was sampled from a woman in her late teens or twenties in good health. The V gene is TRBV12-3 or TRBV12-4, the J gene TRBJ2-2; 9 nucleotides agree with TRBD2. What was sequenced was PBMCs. Written as DNA, the CDR3 is TGTGCCAGCAGTTTAGCCGGCGGGGGGGTCACCGGGGAGCTGTTTTTT. It codes for CASSLAGGGVTGELFF.